A selection of T cell receptor beta chains follows, all from one sample in a study of T cell responses to AZD1222 COVID-19 vaccine. Here immunoSEQ multiplex PCR was the method, and the copy in TCRdb shows in-frame clones only, minus some. The table shows roughly 150,000 clones, with 80% to 95% occurring only once. The sequences come from peripheral blood, collected on day 0 of AZD1222 vaccination. The receptors originated from an adult in good health. Both conserved end residues are part of each CDR3. A D gene is named only where the DNA matches it firmly.

CDR3 DNA	CDR3 protein	J gene	D gene	V gene
TGTGCCAGCAGTTACTCCGGGACAGGAATATACGAGCAGTACTTC	CASSYSGTGIYEQYF	TRBJ2-7	TRBD1	TRBV6-5
TGCGCCAGCAGCTTGGAGACAGGGGGTTTGGTTTCACCCCTCCACTTT	CASSLETGGLVSPLHF	TRBJ1-6	TRBD1	TRBV5-1
TGTGCCAGCAGTCCCGACGGTGGCGTTGAAGCTTTCTTT	CASSPDGGVEAFF	TRBJ1-1	NA	TRBV12-3/TRBV12-4
TGTGCCAGCTCACCAACGATAGGGGGAGGCGATGAGCAGTTCTTC	CASSPTIGGGDEQFF	TRBJ2-1	NA	TRBV18
TGTGCCAGTAGTAACATCGGGGGGGCCAAAAACATTCAGTACTTC	CASSNIGGAKNIQYF	TRBJ2-4	TRBD2	TRBV19
TGTGCCAGCACCACTGAAGCTTTCTTT	CASTTEAFF	TRBJ1-1	NA	TRBV2
TGTGCCAGCAGCGGCAACAGGAATTCACCCCTCCACTTT	CASSGNRNSPLHF	TRBJ1-6	NA	TRBV5-4
TGTGCCAGCAGGGGACAGACGATCTATGGCTACACCTTC	CASRGQTIYGYTF	TRBJ1-2	TRBD1	TRBV28
TGTGCCAGCAGAGGATCCTATAATTCACCCCTCCACTTT	CASRGSYNSPLHF	TRBJ1-6	NA	TRBV25-1
TGTGCCAGCGAGCGGCCAGGAGAAACTAGCACAGATACGCAGTATTTT	CASERPGETSTDTQYF	TRBJ2-3	NA	TRBV2
TGTGCCAGCAGCTTTCGACCTGACACCGGGGAGCTGTTTTTT	CASSFRPDTGELFF	TRBJ2-2	NA	TRBV7-8
TGTGCCAGCAGAGGGACAACGTATAGCAATCAGCCCCAGCATTTT	CASRGTTYSNQPQHF	TRBJ1-5	NA	TRBV6-5
TGTGCCAGCAGCTTAGCAAGCGGACTAGCGGGAGACTACGAGCAGTACTTC	CASSLASGLAGDYEQYF	TRBJ2-7	TRBD2	TRBV7-8
TGTGCCAGCAGTCTTGGGACTAGCGGAAACACCGGGGAGCTGTTTTTT	CASSLGTSGNTGELFF	TRBJ2-2	TRBD2	TRBV7-3